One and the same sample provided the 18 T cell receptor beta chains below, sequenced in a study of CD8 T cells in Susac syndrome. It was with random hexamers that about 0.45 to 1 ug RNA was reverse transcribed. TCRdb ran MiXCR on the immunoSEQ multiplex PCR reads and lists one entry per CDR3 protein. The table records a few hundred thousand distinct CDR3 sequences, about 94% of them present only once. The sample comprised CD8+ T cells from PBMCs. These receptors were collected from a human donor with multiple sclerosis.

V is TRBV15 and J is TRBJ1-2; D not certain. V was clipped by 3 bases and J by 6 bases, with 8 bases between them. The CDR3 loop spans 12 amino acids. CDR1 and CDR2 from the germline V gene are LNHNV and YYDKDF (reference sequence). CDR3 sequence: CATSSLGHGYTF. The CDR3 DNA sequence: TGTGCCACCAGCAGCCTCGGCCATGGCTACACCTTC.

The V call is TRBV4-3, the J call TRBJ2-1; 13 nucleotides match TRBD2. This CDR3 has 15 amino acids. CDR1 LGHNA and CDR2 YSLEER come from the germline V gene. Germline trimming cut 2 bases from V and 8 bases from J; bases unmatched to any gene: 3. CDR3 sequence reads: CASSQSGLAGDEQFF. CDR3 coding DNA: TGCGCCAGCAGCCAATCCGGACTAGCGGGGGATGAGCAGTTCTTC.

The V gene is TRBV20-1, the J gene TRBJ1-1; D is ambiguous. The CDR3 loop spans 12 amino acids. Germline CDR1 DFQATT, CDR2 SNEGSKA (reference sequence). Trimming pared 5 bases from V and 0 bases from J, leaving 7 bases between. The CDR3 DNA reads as TGCAGTGCTCCACTTATGAACACTGAAGCTTTCTTT. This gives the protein CSAPLMNTEAFF.

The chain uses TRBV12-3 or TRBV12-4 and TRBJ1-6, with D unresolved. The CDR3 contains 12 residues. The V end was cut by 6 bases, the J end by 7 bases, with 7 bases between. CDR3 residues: CASRVSNSPLHF. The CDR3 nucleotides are TGTGCCAGCAGAGTCAGCAATTCACCCCTCCACTTT.

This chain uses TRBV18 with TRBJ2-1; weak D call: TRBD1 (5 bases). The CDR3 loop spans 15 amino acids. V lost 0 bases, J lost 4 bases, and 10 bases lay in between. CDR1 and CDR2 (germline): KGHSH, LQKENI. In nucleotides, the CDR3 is TGTGCCAGCTCACCACCTAGGGGCCGGTACAATGAGCAGTTCTTC. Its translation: CASSPPRGRYNEQFF.

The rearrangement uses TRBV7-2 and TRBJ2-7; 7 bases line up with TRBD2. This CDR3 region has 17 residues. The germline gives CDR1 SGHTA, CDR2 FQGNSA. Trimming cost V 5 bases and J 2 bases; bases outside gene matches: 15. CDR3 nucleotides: TGTGCCAGCAGCCCCAAGCTGGGGCAGGCGGGGGCCTACGAGCAGTACTTC. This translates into CASSPKLGQAGAYEQYF. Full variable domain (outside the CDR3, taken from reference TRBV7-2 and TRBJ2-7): GAGVSQSPSNKVTEKGKDVELRCDPISGHTALYWYRQSLGQGLEFLIYFQGNSAPDKSGLPSDRFSAERTGGSVSTLTIQRTQQEDSAVYLCASSPKLGQAGAYEQYFGPGTRLTVT.

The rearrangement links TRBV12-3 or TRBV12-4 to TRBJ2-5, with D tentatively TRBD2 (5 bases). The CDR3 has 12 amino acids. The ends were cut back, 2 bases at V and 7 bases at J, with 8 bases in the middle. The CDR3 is CASSLLAGTQYF. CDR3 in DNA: TGTGCCAGCAGTTTACTAGCCGGGACCCAGTACTTC.

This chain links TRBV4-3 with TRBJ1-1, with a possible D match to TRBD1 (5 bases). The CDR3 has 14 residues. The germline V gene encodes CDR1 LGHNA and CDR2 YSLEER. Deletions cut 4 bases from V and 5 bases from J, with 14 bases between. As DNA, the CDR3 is TGCGCCAGCAGCCCCAGGGCCGTGGGGACTGAAGCTTTCTTT. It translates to CASSPRAVGTEAFF.

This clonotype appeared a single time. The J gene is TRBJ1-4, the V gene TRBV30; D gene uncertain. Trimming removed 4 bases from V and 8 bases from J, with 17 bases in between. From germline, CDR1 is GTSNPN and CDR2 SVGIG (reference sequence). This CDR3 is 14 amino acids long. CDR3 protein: CAWNLFLMGEKLFF. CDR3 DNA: TGTGCCTGGAATTTGTTTCTAATGGGGGAAAAACTGTTTTTT.

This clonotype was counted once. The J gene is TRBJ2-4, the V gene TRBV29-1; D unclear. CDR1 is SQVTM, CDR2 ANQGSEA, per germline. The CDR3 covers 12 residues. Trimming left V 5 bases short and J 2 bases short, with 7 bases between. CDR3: CSVLLSKNIQYF. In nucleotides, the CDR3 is TGCAGCGTTTTATTGTCCAAAAACATTCAGTACTTC.

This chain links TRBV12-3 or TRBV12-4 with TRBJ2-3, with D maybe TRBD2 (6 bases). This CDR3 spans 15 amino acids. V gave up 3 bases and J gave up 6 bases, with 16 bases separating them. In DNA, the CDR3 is TGTGCCAGCAGTTTGTATCGAGGGAGGAGCGATACGCAGTATTTT. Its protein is CASSLYRGRSDTQYF.

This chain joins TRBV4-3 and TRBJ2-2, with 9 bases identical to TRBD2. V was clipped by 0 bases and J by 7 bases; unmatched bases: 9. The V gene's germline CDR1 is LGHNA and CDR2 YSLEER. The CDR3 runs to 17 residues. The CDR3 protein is CASSQEMSGRLGGELFF. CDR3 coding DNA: TGCGCCAGCAGCCAAGAAATGAGCGGGAGGCTAGGCGGGGAGCTGTTTTTT.

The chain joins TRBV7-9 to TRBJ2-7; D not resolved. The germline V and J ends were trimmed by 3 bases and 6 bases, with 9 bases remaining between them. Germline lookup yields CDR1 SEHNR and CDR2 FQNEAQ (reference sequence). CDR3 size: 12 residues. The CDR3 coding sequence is TGTGCCAGCAGCTTGATGGGTGTCGAGCAGTACTTC. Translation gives CASSLMGVEQYF.

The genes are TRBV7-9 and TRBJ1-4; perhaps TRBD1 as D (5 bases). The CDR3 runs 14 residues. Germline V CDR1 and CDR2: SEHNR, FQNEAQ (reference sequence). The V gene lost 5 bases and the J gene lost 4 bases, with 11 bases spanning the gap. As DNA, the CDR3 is TGTGCCAGCAGCCCAGACAGCCATAATGAAAAACTGTTTTTT. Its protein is CASSPDSHNEKLFF.

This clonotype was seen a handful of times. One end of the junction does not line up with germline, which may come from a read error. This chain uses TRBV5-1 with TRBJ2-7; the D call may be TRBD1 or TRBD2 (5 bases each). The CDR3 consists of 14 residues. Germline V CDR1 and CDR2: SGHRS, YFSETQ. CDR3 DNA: TGTGCCAGCAGTTTAGGGACCGGGGCCTACGAGCAGTACTTC. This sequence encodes CASSLGTGAYEQYF.

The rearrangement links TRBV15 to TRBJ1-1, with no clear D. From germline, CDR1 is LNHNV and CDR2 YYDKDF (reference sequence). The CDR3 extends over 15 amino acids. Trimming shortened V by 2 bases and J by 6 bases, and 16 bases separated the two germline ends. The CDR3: CATSRTRSEVAEAFF. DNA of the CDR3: TGTGCCACCAGCAGAACCCGGTCGGAGGTCGCTGAAGCTTTCTTT.

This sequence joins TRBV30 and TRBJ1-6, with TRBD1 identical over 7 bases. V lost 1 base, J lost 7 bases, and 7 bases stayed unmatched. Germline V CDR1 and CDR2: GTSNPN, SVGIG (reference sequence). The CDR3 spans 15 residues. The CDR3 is CAWSAGTAWNSPLHF. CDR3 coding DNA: TGTGCCTGGAGTGCTGGGACAGCATGGAATTCACCCCTCCACTTT.

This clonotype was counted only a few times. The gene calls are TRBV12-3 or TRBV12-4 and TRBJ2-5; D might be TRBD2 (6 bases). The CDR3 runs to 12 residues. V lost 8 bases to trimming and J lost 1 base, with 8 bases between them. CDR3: CASRGIQETQYF. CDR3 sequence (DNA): TGTGCCAGCCGGGGGATCCAAGAGACCCAGTACTTC.